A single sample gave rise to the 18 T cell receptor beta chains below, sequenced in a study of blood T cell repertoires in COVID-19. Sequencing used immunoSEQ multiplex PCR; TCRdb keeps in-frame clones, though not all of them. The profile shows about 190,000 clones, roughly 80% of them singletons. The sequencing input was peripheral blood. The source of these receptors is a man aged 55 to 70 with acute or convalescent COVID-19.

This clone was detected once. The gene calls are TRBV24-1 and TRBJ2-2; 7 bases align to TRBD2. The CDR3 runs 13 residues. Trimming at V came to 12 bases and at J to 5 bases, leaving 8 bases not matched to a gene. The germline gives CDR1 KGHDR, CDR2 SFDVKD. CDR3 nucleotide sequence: TGTGCCTCCCGGGGAGGGAGGACCGGGGAGCTGTTTTTT. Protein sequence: CASRGGRTGELFF.

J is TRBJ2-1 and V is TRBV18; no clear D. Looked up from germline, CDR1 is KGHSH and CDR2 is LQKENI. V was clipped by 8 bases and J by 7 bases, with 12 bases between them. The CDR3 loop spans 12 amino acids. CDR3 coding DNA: TGTGCCAGCCTAAGCACTGATAATGAGCAGTTCTTC. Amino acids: CASLSTDNEQFF. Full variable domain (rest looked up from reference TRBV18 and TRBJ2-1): NAGVMQNPRHLVRRRGQEARLRCSPMKGHSHVYWYRQLPEEGLKFMVYLQKENIIDESGMPKERFSAEFPKEGPSILRIQQVVRGDSAAYFCASLSTDNEQFFGPGTRLTVL.

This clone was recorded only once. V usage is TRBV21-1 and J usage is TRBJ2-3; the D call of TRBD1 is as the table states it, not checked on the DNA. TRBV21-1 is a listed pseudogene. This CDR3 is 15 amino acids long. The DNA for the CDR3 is TGTGCCAGCAGCAAAGGGACAGGTTCCACAGATACGCAGTATTTT. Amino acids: CASSKGTGSTDTQYF.

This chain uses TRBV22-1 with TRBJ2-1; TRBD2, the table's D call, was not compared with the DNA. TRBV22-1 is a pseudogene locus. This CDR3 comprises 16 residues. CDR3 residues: CPGSAPVRAYYNEQFF. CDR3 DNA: TGTCCTGGGAGCGCGCCGGTGCGGGCCTACTACAATGAGCAGTTCTTC.

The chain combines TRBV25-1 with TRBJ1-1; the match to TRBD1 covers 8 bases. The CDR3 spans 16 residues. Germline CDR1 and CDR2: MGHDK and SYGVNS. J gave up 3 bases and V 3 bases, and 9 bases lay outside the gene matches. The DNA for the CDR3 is TGTGCCAGCAGTGACTCACGACAGGGGAGGGACACTGAAGCTTTCTTT. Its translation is CASSDSRQGRDTEAFF.

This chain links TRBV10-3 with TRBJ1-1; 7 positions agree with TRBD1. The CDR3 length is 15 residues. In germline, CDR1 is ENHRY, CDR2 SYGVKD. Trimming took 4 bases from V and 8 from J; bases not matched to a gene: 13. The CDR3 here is CAISAPNRGEGEAFF. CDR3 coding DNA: TGTGCCATCAGTGCCCCCAACAGGGGAGAAGGGGAAGCTTTCTTT.

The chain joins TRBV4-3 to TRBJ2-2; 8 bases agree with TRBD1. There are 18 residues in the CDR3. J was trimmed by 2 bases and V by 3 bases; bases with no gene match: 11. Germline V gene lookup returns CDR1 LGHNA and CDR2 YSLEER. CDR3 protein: CASSQESQGVGNTGELFF. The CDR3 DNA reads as TGCGCCAGCAGCCAGGAATCACAGGGGGTCGGCAACACCGGGGAGCTGTTTTTT.

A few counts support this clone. In DNA form, the CDR3 reads TGTGCCAGTAGTGTACTTGGGGCTTCTACAACACCCCTCCACTTT. This translates into CASSVLGASTTPLHF. The V call is TRBV19, the J call TRBJ1-6, with D possibly matching TRBD1 (5 bases). The V gene's germline CDR1 is LNHDA and CDR2 SQIVND (reference sequence). The CDR3 runs to 15 residues. V was pared by 5 bases and J by 11 bases, with 19 bases between.

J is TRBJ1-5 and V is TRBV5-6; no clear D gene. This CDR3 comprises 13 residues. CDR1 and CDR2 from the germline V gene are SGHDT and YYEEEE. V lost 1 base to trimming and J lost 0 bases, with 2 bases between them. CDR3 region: CASSLRSNQPQHF. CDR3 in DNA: TGTGCCAGCAGCTTGCGTAGCAATCAGCCCCAGCATTTT. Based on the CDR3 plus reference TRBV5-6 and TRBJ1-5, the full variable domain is DAGVTQSPTHLIKTRGQQVTLRCSPKSGHDTVSWYQQALGQGPQFIFQYYEEEERQRGNFPDRFSGHQFPNYSSELNVNALLLGDSALYLCASSLRSNQPQHFGDGTRLSIL.

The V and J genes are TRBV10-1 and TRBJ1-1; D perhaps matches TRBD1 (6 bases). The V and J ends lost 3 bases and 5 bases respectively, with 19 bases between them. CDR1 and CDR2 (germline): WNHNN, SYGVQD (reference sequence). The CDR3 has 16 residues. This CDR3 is CASSDLSNREGTEAFF. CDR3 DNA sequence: TGCGCCAGCAGTGATCTATCCAACAGGGAAGGGACTGAAGCTTTCTTT.

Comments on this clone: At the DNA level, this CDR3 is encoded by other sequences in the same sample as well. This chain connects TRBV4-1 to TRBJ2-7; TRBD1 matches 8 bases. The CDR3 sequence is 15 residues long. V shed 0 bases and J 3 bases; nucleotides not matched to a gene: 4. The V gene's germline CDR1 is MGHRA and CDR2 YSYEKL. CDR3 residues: CASSQDGTGDYEQYF. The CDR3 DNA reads TGCGCCAGCAGCCAAGACGGGACAGGAGACTACGAGCAGTACTTC.

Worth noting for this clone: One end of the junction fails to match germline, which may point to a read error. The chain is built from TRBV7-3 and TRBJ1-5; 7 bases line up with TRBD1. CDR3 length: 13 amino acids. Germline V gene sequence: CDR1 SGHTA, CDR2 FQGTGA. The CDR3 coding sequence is TGTGCCAGCAGCGTAACAGGGGATCAGCCCCAGCATTTT. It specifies CASSVTGDQPQHF.

CDR3 protein: CASSPDRGSQPQHF. The CDR3 coding sequence is TGCGCCAGCAGCCCGGACAGGGGTAGTCAGCCCCAGCATTTT. The J gene is TRBJ1-5, the V gene TRBV5-1, with 9 bases matching TRBD1. Trimming removed 4 bases from V and 6 bases from J; junction bases left unmatched: 5. Germline V gene lookup returns CDR1 SGHRS and CDR2 YFSETQ. The CDR3 is 14 residues long.

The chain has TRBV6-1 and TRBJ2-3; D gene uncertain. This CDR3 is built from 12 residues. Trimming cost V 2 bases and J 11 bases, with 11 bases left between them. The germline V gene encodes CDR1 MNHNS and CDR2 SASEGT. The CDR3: CASSEYLFGQYF. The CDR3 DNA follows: TGTGCCAGCAGTGAATATCTTTTCGGGCAGTATTTT.

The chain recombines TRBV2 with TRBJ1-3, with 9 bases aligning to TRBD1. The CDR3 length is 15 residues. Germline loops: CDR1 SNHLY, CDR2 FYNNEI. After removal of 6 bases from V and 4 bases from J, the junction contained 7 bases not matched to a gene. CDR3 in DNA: TGTGCCAGCAGATTGGGACAGGGCCTCGGAAACACCATATATTTT. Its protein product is CASRLGQGLGNTIYF.

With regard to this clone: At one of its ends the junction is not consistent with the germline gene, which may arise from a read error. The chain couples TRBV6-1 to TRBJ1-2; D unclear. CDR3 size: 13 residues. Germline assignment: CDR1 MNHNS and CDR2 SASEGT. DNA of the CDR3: TGTGCCAGCAGTGATCCCCCAAACTACGGCTACACCTTC. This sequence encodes CASSDPPNYGYTF.

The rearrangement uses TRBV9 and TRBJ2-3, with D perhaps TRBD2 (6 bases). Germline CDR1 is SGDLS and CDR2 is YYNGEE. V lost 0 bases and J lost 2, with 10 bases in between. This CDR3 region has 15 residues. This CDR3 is CASSVGAGSTDTQYF. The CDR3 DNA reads TGTGCCAGCAGCGTAGGGGCGGGGTCCACAGATACGCAGTATTTT.

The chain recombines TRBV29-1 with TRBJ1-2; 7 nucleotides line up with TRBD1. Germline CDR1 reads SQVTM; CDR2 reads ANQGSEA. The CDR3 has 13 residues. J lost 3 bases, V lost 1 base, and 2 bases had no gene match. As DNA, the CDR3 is TGCAGCGTTGAAGGGGGGACAGACTATGGCTACACCTTC. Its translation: CSVEGGTDYGYTF.